Listed here is a single TCR beta chain. The sample is drawn from a study of T cells in Graves' hyperthyroidism and ophthalmopathy. Study background: Pretreatment peripheral blood was obtained at initial diagnosis.

Trimming removed 5 bases from V and 3 bases from J, with 28 bases in between. CDR3 length equals 19 residues. The germline V gene has CDR1 SGHAT and CDR2 FQNNGV. What was amplified from RNA transcripts were TCR beta CDR3 regions. The HTBI primer set was used in a first-round RT-PCR of the TCR CDR3. One entry per CDR3 protein, called by TCRdb with MiXCR from the multiplex PCR reads. The sample shows 75,000 to 100,000 distinct CDR3 sequences, around 52% of them seen only once. Graves' hyperthyroidism qualified as stable when ophthalmopathy did not progress within 18 months. Thyroid ultrasound and orbital computed tomography, with clinical symptoms and serum thyroxine and TRAb, informed diagnoses. The PBMCs were taken from 10 ml of fresh peripheral blood.

The chain recombines TRBV11-2 with TRBJ1-1; D unclear. This TCR was recovered from a woman aged 40 to 50 with Graves' hyperthyroidism. Sequencing used blood. The CDR3 region is CASSLYGGGLPNLYTEAFF. Here the CDR3 DNA reads TGTGCCAGCAGCCTATATGGAGGCGGTTTACCCAATCTGTACACTGAAGCTTTCTTT.